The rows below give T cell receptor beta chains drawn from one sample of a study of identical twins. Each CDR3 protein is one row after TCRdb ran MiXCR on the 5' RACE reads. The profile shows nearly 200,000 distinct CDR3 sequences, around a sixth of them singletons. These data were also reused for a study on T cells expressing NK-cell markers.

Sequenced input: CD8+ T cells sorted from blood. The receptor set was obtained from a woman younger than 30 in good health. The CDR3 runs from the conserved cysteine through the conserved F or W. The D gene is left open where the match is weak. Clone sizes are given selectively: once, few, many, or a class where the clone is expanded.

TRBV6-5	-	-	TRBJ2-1	TGTGCCAGCAGTTACTTGGGGGGGGGCCTGGATGAGCAGTTCTTC	CASSYLGGGLDEQFF
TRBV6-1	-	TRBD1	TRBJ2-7	TGTGCCAGCAGTCCGAGGACAGGGGGGACCTACGAGCAGTACTTC	CASSPRTGGTYEQYF
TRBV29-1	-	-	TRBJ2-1	TGCAGCGTTGGGGATGACGGCTACAATGAGCAGTTCTTC	CSVGDDGYNEQFF
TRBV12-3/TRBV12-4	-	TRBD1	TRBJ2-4	TGTGCCAGCAGTGCGACAGGGGGTGGCATTCAGTACTTC	CASSATGGGIQYF
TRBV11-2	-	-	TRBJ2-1	TGTGCCAGCAGCTTAGATATAGCTGAGCAGTTCTTC	CASSLDIAEQFF
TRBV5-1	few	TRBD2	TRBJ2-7	TGCGCCAGCAGCCAGACTAGCGGGGACTACGAGCAGTACTTC	CASSQTSGDYEQYF
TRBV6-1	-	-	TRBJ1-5	TGTGCCAGCAGTCGGGGGGTAGAAGGTCAGCCCCAGCATTTT	CASSRGVEGQPQHF
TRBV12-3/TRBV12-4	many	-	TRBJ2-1	TGTGCCAGCAGTTTAGCTGGGGGGCCTGGGAATGAGCAGTTCTTC	CASSLAGGPGNEQFF
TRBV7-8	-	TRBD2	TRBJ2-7	TGTGCCAGCAGCATTAGCGGGACCCCGCCCCACGAGCAGTACTTC	CASSISGTPPHEQYF
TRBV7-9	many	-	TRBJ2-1	TGTGCCAGCAGTGGACGCCGGGGAAGCTCCTACAATGAGCAGTTCTTC	CASSGRRGSSYNEQFF
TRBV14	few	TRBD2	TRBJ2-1	TGTGCCAGCAGCCTAGCGGGAGTCTCCTACAATGAGCAGTTCTTC	CASSLAGVSYNEQFF
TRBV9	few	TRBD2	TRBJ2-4	TGTGCCAGCAGCGTTCGGCGGGGGGGTGGGAACATTCAGTACTTC	CASSVRRGGGNIQYF
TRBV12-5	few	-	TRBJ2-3	TGTGCTAGTGTCAGAACCGATACGCAGTATTTT	CASVRTDTQYF
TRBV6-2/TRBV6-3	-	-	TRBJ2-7	TGTGCCAGCAGCCCAACCCCATCAGACCCTCGGAGCCCCTACGAGCAGTACTTC	CASSPTPSDPRSPYEQYF
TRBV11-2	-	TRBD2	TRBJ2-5	TGTGCCAGCAGCTACGGGGGAGGGACGGGGGAGACCCAGTACTTC	CASSYGGGTGETQYF
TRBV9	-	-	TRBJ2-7	TGTGCCAGCAGCGTAGGGGTTCTCAGCTCCTACGAGCAGTACTTC	CASSVGVLSSYEQYF
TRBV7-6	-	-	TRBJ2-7	TGTGCCAGCAGCTTACACAGGGCCTACGAGCAGTACTTC	CASSLHRAYEQYF
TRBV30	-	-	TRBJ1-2	TGTGCCTGGACAGGATTAACAGGCTATGGCTACACCTTC	CAWTGLTGYGYTF
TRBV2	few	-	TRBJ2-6	TGTGCCAGCAGTGATGGCGGGACCCACTCTGGGGCCAACGTCCTGACTTTC	CASSDGGTHSGANVLTF
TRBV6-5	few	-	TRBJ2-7	TGTGCCAGCAGCTACCTCTACGAGCAGTACTTC	CASSYLYEQYF
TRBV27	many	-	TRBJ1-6	TGTGCCAGCAGTTTATATAAGACGGTCGATAATTCACCCCTCCACTTT	CASSLYKTVDNSPLHF
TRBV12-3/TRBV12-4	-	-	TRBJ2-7	TGTGCCAGCAGTCTACAACTAGTTTCCCACGAGCAGTACTTC	CASSLQLVSHEQYF
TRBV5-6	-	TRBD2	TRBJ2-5	TGTGCCAGCAGCTTGTCCCCGGGACACAGCGGACTAGCGGGAGGACAAGAGACCCAGTACTTC	CASSLSPGHSGLAGGQETQYF
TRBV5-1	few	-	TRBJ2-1	TGCGCCAGCAGCTTGGTAGGGATCCCTTCATACAATGAGCAGTTCTTC	CASSLVGIPSYNEQFF
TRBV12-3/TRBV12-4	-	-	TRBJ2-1	TGTGCCAGCACCCAGGGTGGTGAGCAGTTCTTC	CASTQGGEQFF
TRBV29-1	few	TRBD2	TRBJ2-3	TGCAGCGTGGAAACTAGCGGGAGGGCCTTAGATACGCAGTATTTT	CSVETSGRALDTQYF
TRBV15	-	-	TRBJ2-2	TGTGCCACCAGCCCACGGGCGGGGTGGTTCGGGGAGCTGTTTTTT	CATSPRAGWFGELFF
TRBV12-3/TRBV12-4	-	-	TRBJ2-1	TGTGCCAGCAGTTTTTTTGGTACTGAGCAGTTCTTC	CASSFFGTEQFF
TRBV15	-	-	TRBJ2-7	TGTGCCACCAGCTCAAGCCTCTCCTACGAGCAGTACTTC	CATSSSLSYEQYF
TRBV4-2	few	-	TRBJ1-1	TGTGCCAGCAGCCCTAGACAGGCGAACACTGAAGCTTTCTTT	CASSPRQANTEAFF
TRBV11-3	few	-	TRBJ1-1	TGTGCCAGCAGCTTTCGGAGGGTTGTCGCAGAGAACACTGAAGCTTTCTTT	CASSFRRVVAENTEAFF
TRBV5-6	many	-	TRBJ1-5	TGTGCCAGCAGCTTAGCGAATCAGCCCCAGCATTTT	CASSLANQPQHF
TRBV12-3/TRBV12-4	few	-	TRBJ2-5	TGTGCCAGCAGTTATCAGGGCCCTATGACCCAGTACTTC	CASSYQGPMTQYF
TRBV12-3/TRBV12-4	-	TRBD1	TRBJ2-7	TGTGCCAGCAGTTTATATTTCTGGACAGGGAAGGAGAAGGACGAGCAGTACTTC	CASSLYFWTGKEKDEQYF
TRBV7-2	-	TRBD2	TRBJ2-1	TGTGCCAGCAGCTTACCAACTAGCGGGAAGGATGAGCAGTTCTTC	CASSLPTSGKDEQFF
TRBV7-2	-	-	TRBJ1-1	TGTGCCAGCAGCTCCTCTATGGGAGACGGCACTGAAGCTTTCTTT	CASSSSMGDGTEAFF
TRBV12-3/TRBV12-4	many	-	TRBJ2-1	TGTGCCAGCAGTTTCGGGGGAGACACTGAGCAGTTCTTC	CASSFGGDTEQFF
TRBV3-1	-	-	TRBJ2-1	TGTGCCAGCAGCCAAGAGGTAGTTCCCTACAATGAGCAGTTCTTC	CASSQEVVPYNEQFF
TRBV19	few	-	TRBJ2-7	TGTGCCAGTAGTAAGGTGTCCGTGGGGGAGCAGTACTTC	CASSKVSVGEQYF
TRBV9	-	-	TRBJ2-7	TGTGCCAGCAGCGACAACTACGAGCAGTACTTC	CASSDNYEQYF
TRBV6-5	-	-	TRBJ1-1	TGTGCCAGCAGTTACCGTGCGGCGGGCCCCAACACTGAAGCTTTCTTT	CASSYRAAGPNTEAFF
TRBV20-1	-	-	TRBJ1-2	TGCAGTGCTACCCACAGGAGCCCCCATAACTATGGCTACACCTTC	CSATHRSPHNYGYTF
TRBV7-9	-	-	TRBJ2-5	TGTGCCAGCAGCTTAGGCAATCCTTTTGAGACCCAGTACTTC	CASSLGNPFETQYF
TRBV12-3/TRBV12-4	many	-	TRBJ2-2	TGTGCCAGCAGTCTCGGGCGGTGGAACACCGGGGAGCTGTTTTTT	CASSLGRWNTGELFF
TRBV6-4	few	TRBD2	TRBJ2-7	TGTGCCAGCAGTGACCCCGGACTAGCGGCTTCCTACGAGCAGTACTTC	CASSDPGLAASYEQYF
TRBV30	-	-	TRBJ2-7	TGTGCCGGGCTCCGGTCAGGCTACGAGCAGTACTTC	CAGLRSGYEQYF
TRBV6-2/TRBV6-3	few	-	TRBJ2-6	TGTGCCAGCACCGTTAAACGGAGCTCTGGGGCCAACGTCCTGACTTTC	CASTVKRSSGANVLTF
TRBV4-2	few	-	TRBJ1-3	TGTGCCAGCAGCCACATCCTAAAGGGACCCTCCTGGAACACCATATATTTT	CASSHILKGPSWNTIYF
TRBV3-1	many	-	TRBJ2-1	TGTGCCAGCAGCCACGAGCGGTACAATGAGCAGTTCTTC	CASSHERYNEQFF
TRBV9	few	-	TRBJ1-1	TGTGCCAGCAGTCCTGCCGGTTGGGGCATGAACACTGAAGCTTTCTTT	CASSPAGWGMNTEAFF
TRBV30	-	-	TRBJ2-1	TGTGCCTGGCTGGGGACTGCTTACAATGAGCAGTTCTTC	CAWLGTAYNEQFF
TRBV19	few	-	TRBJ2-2	TGTGCCAGTACCGTGAGTTCGAACACCGGGGAGCTGTTTTTT	CASTVSSNTGELFF
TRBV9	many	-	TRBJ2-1	TGTGCCAGCAGCGTAGCTGGCAATGAGCAGTTCTTC	CASSVAGNEQFF
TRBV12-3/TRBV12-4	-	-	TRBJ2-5	TGTGCCAGCAGTTCTCAGCGTTGGGGCCAAGAGACCCAGTACTTC	CASSSQRWGQETQYF
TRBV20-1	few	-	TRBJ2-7	TGCAGTGCTCTCTGGGATGAGACCTCCTACGAGCAGTACTTC	CSALWDETSYEQYF